This T cell receptor beta chain was retrieved from a study of blood T cell repertoires in COVID-19 (dated by TCRdb to between 2020 and 2021). Background on the whole study: Samples covering the acute and convalescent phases of COVID-19 were provided by collaborators in the United States, Italy and Spain. The material from the prospective study consisted of cDNA or gDNA derived from T cells, B-cell-depleted T cells, or PBMCs. Deeply sampled blood TCRbeta repertoires from subjects exposed to, actively infected with, or recovered from COVID-19 were included in the dataset. The repertoires were made available in a free public database intended to serve as a resource for research on the immune response to SARS-CoV-2. Samples came from the ongoing ImmuneRACE study (first 160 participants) plus 1,254 subjects from 6 global collaborators. Sample metadata almost always included a de-identified subject ID, COVID-19 status, age in years and sex. Where available, HLA class I and class II types were taken from metadata supplied by the sample provider and were not determined by assay-based typing.

Whole blood was collected in K2EDTA tubes by collaborating institutions according to the institutions' own protocols. For TCRbeta analysis, collaborators shipped samples as frozen whole blood, isolated PBMCs, or DNA extracted from either of those sample types. From a lookup of the germline V gene (reference sequence), CDR1 and CDR2 are LNHNV and YYDKDF. Unmatched junction bases come to 7, with V trimmed by 4 bases and J by 1 base. The CDR3 measures 16 amino acids from cysteine to phenylalanine. Of all the DNA, just the CDR3 is kept, 48 bases in frame from base 1. TCRbeta CDR3 regions were amplified from genomic DNA using the immunoSEQ Assay, a bias-controlled multiplex PCR. The paper's processing steps were these. The number of nucleated cells in each sample was estimated by amplification of reference gene primers within the assay. To quantify the absolute abundance of each unique TCRbeta CDR3 rearrangement, sequence reads were collapsed and filtered. For each sample, productive Simpson clonality was calculated by taking the square root of Simpson's diversity index across productive rearrangements. TCRdb obtained this table from immuneACCESS and retained in-frame rearrangements with V and J assigned. These tables miss some clones; where compared with another copy, unresolved V genes account for less than half of the shortfall, and the remainder is unexplained. The V and J calls and the clone size are those of that table, but D and trimming were determined from the DNA. This sample gives about 200,000 clones in total; around four fifths of them show up just once. The top ten hold 7.5% to 9% of the sample.

This clone was seen once. What antigen it recognizes has not been identified. No clone much larger than this one lies a single base away; base qualities are absent. What the work shows at the level of the full study, not this receptor alone: The amount of clinical and demographic metadata varied by source and participant and was provided uncurated.

The receptor was derived from a woman in her forties or fifties with acute or convalescent COVID-19. The chain joins TRBV15 to TRBJ1-3, with 7 bases in between that match TRBD1. Material: peripheral blood. In nucleotide form, the sequence is TGTGCCACCAGCACAGGGACAGAGGCGTCTGGAAACACCATATATTTT. Its coded protein is CATSTGTEASGNTIYF.